This record concerns one T cell receptor (beta chain) sequence. What it binds is unknown. CDR1 SGHRS and CDR2 YFSETQ come from the germline V gene. V lost 3 bases and J 1 base, leaving 14 bases between the germline ends. The CDR3 has 17 residues. TCRdb re-derived calls from the 5' RACE reads in MiXCR, one entry per CDR3 protein. The repertoire holds about 250,000 distinct CDR3 sequences, with 15% as singletons. This sample is part of a study of T-cell memory formation after mild COVID-19. General observations from the study: In second-wave clones peaking day 37, SARS-CoV-2 specificity remained unconfirmed.

Sequenced sample: PBMCs or a T cell subset sorted from them (not recorded which). The clonotype comes from an adult woman who had mild COVID-19 (a few samples of this study predate the infection). Cell type and time point are not known. The V gene is TRBV5-1, the J gene TRBJ2-6, with D perhaps given as TRBD1 or TRBD2 (5 bases each). The CDR3, as DNA: TGCGCCAGCAGCTACCCCCGGGACCAATCTGGGGCCAACGTCCTGACTTTC. Translation gives CASSYPRDQSGANVLTF.